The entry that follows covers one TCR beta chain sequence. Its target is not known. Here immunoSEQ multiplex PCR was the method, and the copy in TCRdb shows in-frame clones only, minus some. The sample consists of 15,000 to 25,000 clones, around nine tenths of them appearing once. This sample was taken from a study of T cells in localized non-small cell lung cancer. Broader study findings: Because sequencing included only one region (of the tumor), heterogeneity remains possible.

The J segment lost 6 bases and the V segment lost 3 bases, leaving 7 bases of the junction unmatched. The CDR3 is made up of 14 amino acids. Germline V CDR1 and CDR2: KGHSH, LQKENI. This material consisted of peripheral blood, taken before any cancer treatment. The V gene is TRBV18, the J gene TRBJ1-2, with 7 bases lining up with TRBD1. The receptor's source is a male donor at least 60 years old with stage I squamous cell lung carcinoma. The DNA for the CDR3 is TGTGCCAGCTCACCGCAGGGGGTCTCGGATGGCTACACCTTC. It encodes CASSPQGVSDGYTF.